A selection of T cell receptor beta chains follows, all from one sample in a study of cytomegalovirus exposure and HLA in healthy donors. Assay: immunoSEQ multiplex PCR; the TCRdb copy retains only in-frame clones and omits some. The sample holds some 88,000 clones, 70% to 75% seen once. Sequenced input: PBMCs. The source is a woman under 30 in good health and CMV-seropositive. Each CDR3 is given with its conserved first and last residue.

V: TRBV19
J: TRBJ1-5
CDR3: CASRMTGTFGNQPQHF

V: TRBV5-1
J: TRBJ1-5
CDR3: CASSLGDRDNGQPQHF

V: TRBV30
J: TRBJ1-2
CDR3: CAWDSLGGYTF

V: TRBV7-2
J: TRBJ2-7
CDR3: CASSLGVAGRYEQYF

V: TRBV5-1
J: TRBJ2-5
CDR3: CASSSPGGQGETQYF

V: TRBV4-3
J: TRBJ2-1
CDR3: CASSQKLINEQFF

V: TRBV6-5
J: TRBJ1-4
CDR3: CASSYSEQSNEKLFF

V: TRBV7-2
J: TRBJ2-2
CDR3: CASSLASNTGELFF

V: TRBV6-1
J: TRBJ2-1
CDR3: CASSPPGQGRNEQFF

V: TRBV28
J: TRBJ1-2
CDR3: CASSVNRAGAYGYTF

V: TRBV6-1
J: TRBJ1-1
CDR3: CASSAHGTGRTEAFF

V: TRBV4-3
J: TRBJ2-3
CDR3: CASSRTLLTSGSSDTQYF

V: TRBV27
J: TRBJ2-7
CDR3: CASSLSGAYEQYF

V: TRBV5-4
J: TRBJ1-3
CDR3: CASSQAGNTIYF

V: TRBV11-2
J: TRBJ2-7
CDR3: CASRMDDRGQYEQYF

V: TRBV7-6
J: TRBJ1-6
CDR3: CASSPSTGNSPLHF

V: TRBV19
J: TRBJ1-1
CDR3: CASSIKRGRWTGPEAFF